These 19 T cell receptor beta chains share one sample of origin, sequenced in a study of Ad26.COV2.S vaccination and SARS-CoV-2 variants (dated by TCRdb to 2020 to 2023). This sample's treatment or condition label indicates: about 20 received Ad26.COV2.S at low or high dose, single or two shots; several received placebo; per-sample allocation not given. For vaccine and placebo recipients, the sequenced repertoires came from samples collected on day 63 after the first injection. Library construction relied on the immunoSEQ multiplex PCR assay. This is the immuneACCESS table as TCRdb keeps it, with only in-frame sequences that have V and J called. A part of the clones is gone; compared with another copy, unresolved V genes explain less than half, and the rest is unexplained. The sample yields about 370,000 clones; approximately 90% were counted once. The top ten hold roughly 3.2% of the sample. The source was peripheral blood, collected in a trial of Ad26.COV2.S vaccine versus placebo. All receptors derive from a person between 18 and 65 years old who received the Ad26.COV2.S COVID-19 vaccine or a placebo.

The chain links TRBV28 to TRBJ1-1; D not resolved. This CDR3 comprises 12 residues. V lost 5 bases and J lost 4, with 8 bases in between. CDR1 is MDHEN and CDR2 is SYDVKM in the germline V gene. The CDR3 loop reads CASSTGGTEAFF. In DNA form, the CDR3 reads TGTGCCAGCAGTACGGGCGGCACTGAAGCTTTCTTT.

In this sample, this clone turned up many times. CDR3 region: CASSPWGQAHSTNEKLFF. DNA for the CDR3: TGCGCCAGCAGCCCCTGGGGCCAGGCACACTCAACTAATGAAAAACTGTTTTTT. V is TRBV4-1 and J is TRBJ1-4; D possibly corresponds to TRBD1 (5 bases). The CDR3 sequence is 18 residues long. From germline, CDR1 is MGHRA and CDR2 YSYEKL. The ends were cut back, 4 bases at V and 0 bases at J, with 18 bases in the middle.

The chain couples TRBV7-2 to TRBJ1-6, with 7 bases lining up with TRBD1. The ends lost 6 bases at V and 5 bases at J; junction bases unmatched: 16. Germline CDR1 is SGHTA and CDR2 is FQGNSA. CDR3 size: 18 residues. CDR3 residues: CASSPGVLGTANNSPLHF. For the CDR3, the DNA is TGTGCCAGCAGTCCTGGCGTCCTCGGGACAGCAAATAATTCACCCCTCCACTTT.

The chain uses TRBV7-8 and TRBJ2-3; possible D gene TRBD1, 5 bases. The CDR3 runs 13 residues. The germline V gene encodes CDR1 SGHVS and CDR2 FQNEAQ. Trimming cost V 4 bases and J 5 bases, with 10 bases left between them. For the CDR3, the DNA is TGTGCCAGCAGCTCATCTCAGGGAGATACGCAGTATTTT. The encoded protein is CASSSSQGDTQYF.

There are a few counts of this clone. The CDR3 DNA follows: TGTGCCAGCAGTCTCCAGACAGACGCGGCCACCTTC. This sequence encodes CASSLQTDAATF. This chain joins TRBV12-3 or TRBV12-4 and TRBJ1-2; D perhaps matches TRBD1 (5 bases). There are 12 residues in the CDR3. Trimming removed 5 bases from V and 13 bases from J, with 17 bases in between.

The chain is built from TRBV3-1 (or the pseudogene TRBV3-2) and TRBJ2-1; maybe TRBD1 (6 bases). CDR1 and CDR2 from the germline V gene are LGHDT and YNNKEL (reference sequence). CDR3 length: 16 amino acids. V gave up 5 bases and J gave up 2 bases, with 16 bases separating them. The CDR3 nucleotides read TGTGCCAGCAGCTCCACCAGGGGACGGACCTACAATGAGCAGTTCTTC. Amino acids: CASSSTRGRTYNEQFF.

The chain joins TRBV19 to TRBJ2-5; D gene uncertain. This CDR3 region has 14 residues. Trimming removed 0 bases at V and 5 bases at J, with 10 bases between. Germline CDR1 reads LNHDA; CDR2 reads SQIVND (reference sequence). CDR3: CASSIESFRETQYF. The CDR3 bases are TGTGCCAGTAGTATAGAGTCCTTTCGCGAGACCCAGTACTTC.

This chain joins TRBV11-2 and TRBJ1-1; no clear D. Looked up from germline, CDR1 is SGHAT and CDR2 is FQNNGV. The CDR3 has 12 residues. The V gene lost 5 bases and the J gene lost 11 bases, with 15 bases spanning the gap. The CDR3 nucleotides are TGTGCCAGCAGCAGAGACCGGGAGTCGGCTTTCTTT. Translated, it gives CASSRDRESAFF. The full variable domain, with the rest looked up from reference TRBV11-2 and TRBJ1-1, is EAGVAQSPRYKIIEKRQSVAFWCNPISGHATLYWYQQILGQGPKLLIQFQNNGVVDDSQLPKDRFSAERLKGVDSTLKIQPAKLEDSAVYLCASSRDRESAFFGQGTRLTVV.

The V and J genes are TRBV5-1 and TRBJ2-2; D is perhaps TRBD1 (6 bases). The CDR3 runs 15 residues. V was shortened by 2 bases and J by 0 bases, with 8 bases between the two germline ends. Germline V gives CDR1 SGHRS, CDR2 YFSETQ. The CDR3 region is CASSFRGPNTGELFF. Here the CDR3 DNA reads TGCGCCAGCAGCTTCAGGGGCCCGAACACCGGGGAGCTGTTTTTT. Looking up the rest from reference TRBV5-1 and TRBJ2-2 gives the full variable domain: KAGVTQTPRYLIKTRGQQVTLSCSPISGHRSVSWYQQTPGQGLQFLFEYFSETQRNKGNFPGRFSGRQFSNSRSEMNVSTLELGDSALYLCASSFRGPNTGELFFGEGSRLTVL.

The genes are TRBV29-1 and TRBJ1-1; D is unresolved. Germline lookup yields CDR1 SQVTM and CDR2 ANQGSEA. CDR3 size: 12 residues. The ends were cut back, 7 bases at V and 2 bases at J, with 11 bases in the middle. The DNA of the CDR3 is TGCAGCGGTGGGTCCCTAAACACTGAAGCTTTCTTT. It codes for CSGGSLNTEAFF.

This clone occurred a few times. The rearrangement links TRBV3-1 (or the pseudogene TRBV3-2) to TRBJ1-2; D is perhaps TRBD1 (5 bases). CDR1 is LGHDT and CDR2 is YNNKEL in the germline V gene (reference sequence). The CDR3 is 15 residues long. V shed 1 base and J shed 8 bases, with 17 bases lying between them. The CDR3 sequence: CASSQGRGLSYGYTF. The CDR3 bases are TGTGCCAGCAGCCAAGGGCGGGGGTTGAGTTACGGCTACACCTTC.

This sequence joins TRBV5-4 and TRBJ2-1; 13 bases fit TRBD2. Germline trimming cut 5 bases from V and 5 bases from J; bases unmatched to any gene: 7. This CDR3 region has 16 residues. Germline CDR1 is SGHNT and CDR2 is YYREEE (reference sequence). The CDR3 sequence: CASRAGLAGRDNEQFF. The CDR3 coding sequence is TGTGCCAGCAGGGCGGGACTAGCGGGGAGAGACAATGAGCAGTTCTTC.

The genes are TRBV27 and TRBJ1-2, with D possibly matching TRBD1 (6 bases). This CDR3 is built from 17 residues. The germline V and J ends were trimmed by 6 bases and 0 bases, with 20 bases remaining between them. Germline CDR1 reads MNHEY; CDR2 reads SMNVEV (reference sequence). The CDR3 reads CASSSRPGDTSNYGYTF. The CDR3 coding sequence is TGTGCCAGCAGCTCCCGCCCCGGGGACACTTCTAACTATGGCTACACCTTC.

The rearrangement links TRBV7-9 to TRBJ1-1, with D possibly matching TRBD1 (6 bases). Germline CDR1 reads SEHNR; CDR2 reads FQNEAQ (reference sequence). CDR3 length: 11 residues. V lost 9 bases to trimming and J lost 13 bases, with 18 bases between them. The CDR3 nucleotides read TGTGCCAGTGGTACGGGACAACCGTTTTTCTTT. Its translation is CASGTGQPFFF.

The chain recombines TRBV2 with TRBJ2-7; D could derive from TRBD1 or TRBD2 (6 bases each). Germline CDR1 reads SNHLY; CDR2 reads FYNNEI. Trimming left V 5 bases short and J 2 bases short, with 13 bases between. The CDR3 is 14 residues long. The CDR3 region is CASSSRRGTYEQYF. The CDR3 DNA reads TGTGCCAGCAGTTCGCGGAGGGGGACCTACGAGCAGTACTTC.

In DNA, the CDR3 is TGTGCCAGCAGCTTGGACCTTGGGATGAGTTCACCCCTCCACTTT. Translated, it gives CASSLDLGMSSPLHF. The V gene is TRBV11-2, the J gene TRBJ1-6; D gene uncertain. The germline V gene has CDR1 SGHAT and CDR2 FQNNGV. The CDR3 extends over 15 amino acids. Trimming took 3 bases from V and 9 from J, leaving 15 bases between them.

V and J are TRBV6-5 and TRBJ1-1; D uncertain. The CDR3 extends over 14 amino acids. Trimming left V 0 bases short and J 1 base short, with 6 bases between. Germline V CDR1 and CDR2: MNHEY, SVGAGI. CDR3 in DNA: TGTGCCAGCAGTTACTCCGAGGGGAACACTGAAGCTTTCTTT. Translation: CASSYSEGNTEAFF.

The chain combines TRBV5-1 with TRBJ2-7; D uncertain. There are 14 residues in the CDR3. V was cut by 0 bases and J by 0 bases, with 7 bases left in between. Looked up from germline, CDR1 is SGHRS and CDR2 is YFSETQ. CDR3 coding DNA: TGCGCCAGCAGCTTGGAGTACAGCTCCTACGAGCAGTACTTC. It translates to CASSLEYSSYEQYF.

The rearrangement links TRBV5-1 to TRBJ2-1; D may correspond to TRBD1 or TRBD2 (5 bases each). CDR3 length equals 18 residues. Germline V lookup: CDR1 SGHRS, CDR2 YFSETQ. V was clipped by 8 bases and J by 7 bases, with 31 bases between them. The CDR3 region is CASSSRGPDSLFGNEQFF. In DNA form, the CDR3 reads TGCGCCAGTTCGAGCCGGGGTCCAGACAGCCTATTTGGTAATGAGCAGTTCTTC. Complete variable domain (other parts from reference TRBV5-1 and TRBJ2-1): KAGVTQTPRYLIKTRGQQVTLSCSPISGHRSVSWYQQTPGQGLQFLFEYFSETQRNKGNFPGRFSGRQFSNSRSEMNVSTLELGDSALYLCASSSRGPDSLFGNEQFFGPGTRLTVL.